This TCR beta chain was sequenced for a study of early T cells in non-severe SARS-CoV-2 infection. The overall study: Chains were not paired, and sequencing was done on bulk RNA from unsorted whole blood.

Molecules of cDNA were individually given unique molecular identifiers that were attached to them. MiXCR, run by TCRdb on the 5' RACE reads, gives a single entry per CDR3 protein. This table has about 55,000 distinct CDR3 sequences, under 8.5% appearing once. Germline V CDR1 and CDR2: KGHSH, LQKENI. This CDR3 spans 16 amino acids. Unmatched junction bases numbered 9, after V lost 6 bases and J lost 1 base. General study points: Matching against VDJdb likely underestimated virus-specific expansions, favoring anti-spike CD8.

Many counts were recorded for this clonotype. Its target is not known. The chain combines TRBV18 with TRBJ2-3; TRBD2 matches 8 bases. Sequencing was performed on whole blood, taken at baseline. The sequence came from an adult who was a healthcare worker with PCR-confirmed SARS-CoV-2 infection or an uninfected control (not recorded which). Written as DNA, the CDR3 is TGTGCCAGCTCTACCAGAACGCGGGGGGGCACAGATACGCAGTATTTT. Its protein product is CASSTRTRGGTDTQYF.